Sequencing of this TCR beta chain was carried out in a study of blood T cell repertoires in COVID-19. Whole-study context: Specimens from acute and convalescent COVID-19 originated in the United States, Italy and Spain. In each case, the material was cDNA or gDNA derived from T cells, B-cell-depleted T cells, or PBMCs.

The data were produced by immunoSEQ multiplex PCR, yet TCRdb's version contains in-frame clones alone and is incomplete. The sample consists of fewer than 200,000 clones, 88% of them appearing once. The ends were cut back, 3 bases at V and 4 bases at J, with 17 bases in the middle. The CDR3 runs to 16 residues. CDR1 is WNHNN, CDR2 SYGVQD, per germline (reference sequence). Those enrolled, adults aged roughly 18 to 95 years, came from 20 to 25 US areas. Assignment of participants to cohorts was predicated upon participant-reported clinical history. Sequencing used PBMCs or T cells enriched from blood (not recorded which). The V call is TRBV10-1, the J call TRBJ2-3, with a tentative D call TRBD2 (7 bases). The TCR sequence derives from a woman aged 18-29 years who had recovered from COVID-19. In DNA, the CDR3 is TGCGCCAGCAGTGAACAAGGGGGACTATTTCCAGATACGCAGTATTTT. As protein: CASSEQGGLFPDTQYF.